The source of this T cell receptor beta chain is a study of blood T cell repertoires in COVID-19. At the level of the study: Acute and convalescent COVID-19 specimens originated in the United States, Italy and Spain.

TCRdb keeps only in-frame clones here, not all; method: immunoSEQ multiplex PCR. This sample has about 100,000 clones, with around 88% found just once. The CDR3 length is 15 residues. Germline V gene lookup returns CDR1 SGHTA and CDR2 FQGNSA. Details on this clone: An end of the junction does not agree with germline; a read error may underlie this. This same CDR3 is encoded by further DNA sequences in the sample.

The clonotype comes from a man aged 45-65 years with active or convalescent COVID-19. The chain links TRBV7-2 to TRBJ1-2; maybe TRBD1 (5 bases). Sequenced sample: peripheral blood. The CDR3 nucleotides are TGCGCCAGCAGCTTAGTTGTTGGGCAGGGAAGTGGCTACACCTTC. Its translation is CASSLVVGQGSGYTF.